This TCR beta chain was sequenced for a study of blood T cell repertoires in COVID-19. Clones were read by immunoSEQ multiplex PCR, and TCRdb kept only the in-frame ones, dropping some. Of 150,000 to 200,000 clones listed, roughly 81% were seen once; the top ten hold more than 1%. The material sequenced was peripheral blood. This receptor was obtained from a man in his forties or fifties with acute or convalescent COVID-19.

The CDR3 sequence is CASSLGDRVFSDTQYF. The CDR3 DNA is TGTGCCAGCAGCTTAGGGGACAGGGTTTTCTCAGATACGCAGTATTTT. This sequence joins TRBV11-2 and TRBJ2-3, with 9 bases fitting TRBD1. The CDR3 is made up of 16 amino acids. V trimming: 1 base; J trimming: 4 bases; junction bases outside the gene matches: 6. CDR1 is SGHAT and CDR2 is FQNNGV in the germline V gene.